This TCR beta chain emerged from a study of control samples from healthy donors and cancer patients. CDR1 is GTSNPN and CDR2 is SVGIG in the germline V gene (reference sequence). The length of the CDR3 is 12 residues. Between the trimmed V and J ends, which lost 5 bases and 4 bases, there was a span of 11 bases. Profiling relied on immunoSEQ multiplex PCR, and the TCRdb table lists in-frame clones only, not all of them. The data show roughly 120,000 clones, 75% to 90% seen once. The source is a woman in her fifties or sixties with colorectal cancer. The V gene is TRBV30, the J gene TRBJ2-5; possibly TRBD2 for D (6 bases). Sample: PBMCs. The CDR3 loop reads CAWGPGVETQYF. DNA for the CDR3: TGTGCCTGGGGGCCGGGGGTAGAGACCCAGTACTTC. Full variable domain (remainder filled in from reference TRBV30 and TRBJ2-5): SQTIHQWPATLVQPVGSPLSLECTVEGTSNPNLYWYRQAAGRGLQLLFYSVGIGQISSEVPQNLSASRPQDRQFILSSKKLLLSDSGFYLCAWGPGVETQYFGPGTRLLVL.